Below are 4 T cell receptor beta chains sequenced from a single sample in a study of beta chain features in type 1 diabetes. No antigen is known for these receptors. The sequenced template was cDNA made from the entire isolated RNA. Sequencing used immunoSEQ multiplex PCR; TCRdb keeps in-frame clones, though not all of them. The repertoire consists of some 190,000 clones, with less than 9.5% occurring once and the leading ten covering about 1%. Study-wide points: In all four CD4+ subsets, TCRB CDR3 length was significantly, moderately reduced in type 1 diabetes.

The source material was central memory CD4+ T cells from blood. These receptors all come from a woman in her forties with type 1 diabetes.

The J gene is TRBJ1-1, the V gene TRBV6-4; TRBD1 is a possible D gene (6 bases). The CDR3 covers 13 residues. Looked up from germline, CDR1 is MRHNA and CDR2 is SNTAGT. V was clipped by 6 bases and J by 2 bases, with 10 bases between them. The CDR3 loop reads CASSEGVNTEAFF. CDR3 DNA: TGTGCCAGCAGCGAGGGGGTAAACACTGAAGCTTTCTTT.

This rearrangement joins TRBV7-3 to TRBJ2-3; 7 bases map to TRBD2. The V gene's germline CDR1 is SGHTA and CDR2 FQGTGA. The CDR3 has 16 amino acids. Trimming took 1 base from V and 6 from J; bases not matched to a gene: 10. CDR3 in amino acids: CASSLKPVREGDTQYF. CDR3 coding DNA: TGTGCCAGCAGCTTAAAGCCCGTGAGGGAGGGGGATACGCAGTATTTT.

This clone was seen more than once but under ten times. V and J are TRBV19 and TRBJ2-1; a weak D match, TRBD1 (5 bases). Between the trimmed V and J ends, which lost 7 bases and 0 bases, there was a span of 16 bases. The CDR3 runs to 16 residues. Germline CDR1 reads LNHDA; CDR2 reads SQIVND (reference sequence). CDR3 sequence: CASNPRVRSSYNEQFF. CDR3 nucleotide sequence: TGTGCCAGTAACCCCAGGGTGAGGAGCTCCTACAATGAGCAGTTCTTC.

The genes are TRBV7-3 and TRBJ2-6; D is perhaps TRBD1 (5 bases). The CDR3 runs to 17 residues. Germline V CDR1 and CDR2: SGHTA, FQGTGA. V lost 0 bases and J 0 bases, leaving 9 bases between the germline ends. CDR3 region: CASSLTGPPSGANVLTF. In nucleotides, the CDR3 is TGTGCCAGCAGCTTAACGGGGCCCCCCTCTGGGGCCAACGTCCTGACTTTC.